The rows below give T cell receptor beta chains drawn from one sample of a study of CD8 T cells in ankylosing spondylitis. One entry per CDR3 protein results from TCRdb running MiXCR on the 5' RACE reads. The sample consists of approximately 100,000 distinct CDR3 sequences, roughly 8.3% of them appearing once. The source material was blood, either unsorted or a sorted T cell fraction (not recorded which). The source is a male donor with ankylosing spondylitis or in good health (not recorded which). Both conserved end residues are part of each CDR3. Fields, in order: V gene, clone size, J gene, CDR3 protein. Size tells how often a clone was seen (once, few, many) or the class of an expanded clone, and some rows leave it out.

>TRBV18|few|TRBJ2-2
CASSPRLAGGPNTGELFF
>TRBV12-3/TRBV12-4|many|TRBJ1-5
CASSSDSSNQPQHF
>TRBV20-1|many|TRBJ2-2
CSARDLGGELFF
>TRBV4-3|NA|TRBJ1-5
CASSQDWGGGHHSNQPQHF
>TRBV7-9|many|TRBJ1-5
CASSPGVPNQPQHF
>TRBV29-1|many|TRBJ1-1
CSVGEGGGTEAFF
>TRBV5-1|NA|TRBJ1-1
CASSLMTGVNTEAFF
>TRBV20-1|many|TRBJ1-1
CSARDIRGTEAFF
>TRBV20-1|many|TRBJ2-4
CSAQGQGRDIQYF
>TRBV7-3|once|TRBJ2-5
CASSLSREGTQYF
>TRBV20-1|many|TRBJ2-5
CSAMTGQETQYF
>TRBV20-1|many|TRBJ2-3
CSAETLAGDTDTQYF
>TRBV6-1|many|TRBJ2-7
CASSEIGGLAAQYF
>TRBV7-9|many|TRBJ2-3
CASSLMGGSTDTQYF
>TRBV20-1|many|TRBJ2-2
CSASGGPKNTGELFF
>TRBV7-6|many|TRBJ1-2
CASSLTDRPNYGYTF
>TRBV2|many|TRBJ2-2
CASSPQGADTGELFF
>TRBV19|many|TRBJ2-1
CASSPWTGTGNNEQFF
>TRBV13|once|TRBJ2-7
CAGSDAYEQYF
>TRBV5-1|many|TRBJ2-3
CASSLTFGADTQYF
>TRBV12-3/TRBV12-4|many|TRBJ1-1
CASKIGGGTEAFF
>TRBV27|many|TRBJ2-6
CASSLLWANVLTF